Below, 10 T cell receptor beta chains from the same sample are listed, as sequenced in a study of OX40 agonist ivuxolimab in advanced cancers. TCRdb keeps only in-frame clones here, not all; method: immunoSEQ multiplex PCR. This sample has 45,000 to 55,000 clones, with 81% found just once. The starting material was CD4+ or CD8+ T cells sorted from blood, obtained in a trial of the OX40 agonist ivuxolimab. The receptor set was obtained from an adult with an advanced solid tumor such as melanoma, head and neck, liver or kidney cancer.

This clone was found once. The CDR3 bases are TGTGCCAGCAGCTTGGCCGGTGCGACTTTCTTT. Encoded protein: CASSLAGATFF. The chain carries TRBV5-6 and TRBJ1-1; D is unclear. The CDR3 runs 11 residues. With 0 bases removed from V and 12 bases from J, the gap between germline ends came to 9 bases. Germline V gives CDR1 SGHDT, CDR2 YYEEEE.

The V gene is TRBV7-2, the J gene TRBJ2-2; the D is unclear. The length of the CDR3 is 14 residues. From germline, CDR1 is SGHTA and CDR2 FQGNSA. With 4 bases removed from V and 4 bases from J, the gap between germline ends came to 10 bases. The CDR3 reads CASSSLPGTGELFF. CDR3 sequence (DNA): TGTGCCAGCAGCTCCTTACCGGGCACCGGGGAGCTGTTTTTT.

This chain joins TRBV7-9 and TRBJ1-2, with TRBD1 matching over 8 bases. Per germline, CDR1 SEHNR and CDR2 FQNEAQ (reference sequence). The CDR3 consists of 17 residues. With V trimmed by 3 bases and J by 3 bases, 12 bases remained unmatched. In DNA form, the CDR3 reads TGTGCCAGCAGCTTCTTACAGATGCCAGGGGGCGACTATGGCTACACCTTC. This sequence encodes CASSFLQMPGGDYGYTF.

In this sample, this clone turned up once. The DNA for the CDR3 is TGTGCCAGCAGTGAAGAAGTCGGACAGGCCATGAACACTGAAGCTTTCTTT. Its protein product is CASSEEVGQAMNTEAFF. The rearrangement links TRBV2 to TRBJ1-1; the match to TRBD1 covers 7 bases. Per the germline V gene, CDR1 is SNHLY and CDR2 is FYNNEI. V shed 1 base, J shed 0 bases, and the junction held 8 bases outside the gene matches. The CDR3 has 17 amino acids.

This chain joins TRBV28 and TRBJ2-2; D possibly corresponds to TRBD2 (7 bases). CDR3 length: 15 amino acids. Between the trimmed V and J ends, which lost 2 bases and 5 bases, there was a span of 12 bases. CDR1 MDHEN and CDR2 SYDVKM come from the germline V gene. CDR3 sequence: CASSLRGAGTGELFF. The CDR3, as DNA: TGTGCCAGCAGTTTACGGGGGGCAGGGACCGGGGAGCTGTTTTTT.

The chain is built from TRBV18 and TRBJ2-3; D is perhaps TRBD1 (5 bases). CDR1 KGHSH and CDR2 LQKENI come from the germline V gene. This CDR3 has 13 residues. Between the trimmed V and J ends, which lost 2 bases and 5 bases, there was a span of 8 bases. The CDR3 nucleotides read TGTGCCAGCTCACCAGGGGCCGGAGATACGCAGTATTTT. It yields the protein CASSPGAGDTQYF. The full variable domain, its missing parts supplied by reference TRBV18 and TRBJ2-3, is NAGVMQNPRHLVRRRGQEARLRCSPMKGHSHVYWYRQLPEEGLKFMVYLQKENIIDESGMPKERFSAEFPKEGPSILRIQQVVRGDSAAYFCASSPGAGDTQYFGPGTRLTVL.

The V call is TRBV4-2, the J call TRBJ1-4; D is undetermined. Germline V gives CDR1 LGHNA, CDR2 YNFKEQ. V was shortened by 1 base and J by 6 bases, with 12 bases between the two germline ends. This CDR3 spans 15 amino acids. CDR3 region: CASSQVRGSDEKLFF. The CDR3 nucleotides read TGTGCCAGCAGCCAAGTCCGGGGAAGTGATGAAAAACTGTTTTTT.

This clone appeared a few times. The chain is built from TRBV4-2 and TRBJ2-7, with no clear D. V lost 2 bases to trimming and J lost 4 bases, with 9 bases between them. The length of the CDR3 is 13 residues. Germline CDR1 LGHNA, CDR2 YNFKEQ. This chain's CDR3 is CASSQQIGYEQYV. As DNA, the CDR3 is TGTGCCAGCAGCCAACAAATTGGGTACGAGCAGTACGTC.

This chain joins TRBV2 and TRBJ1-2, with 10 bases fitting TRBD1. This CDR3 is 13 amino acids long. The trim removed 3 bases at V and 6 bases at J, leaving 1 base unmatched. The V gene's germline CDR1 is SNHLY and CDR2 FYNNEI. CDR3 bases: TGTGCCAGCAGTGAGGGGACAGGGGATGGCTACACCTTC. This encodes CASSEGTGDGYTF.

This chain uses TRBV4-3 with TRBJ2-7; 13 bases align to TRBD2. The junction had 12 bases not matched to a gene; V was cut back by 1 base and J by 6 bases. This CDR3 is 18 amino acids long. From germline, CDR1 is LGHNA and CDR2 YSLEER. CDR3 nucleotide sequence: TGCGCCAGCAGCCAAGGTACTAGCGGGAGGGCCTCACTAGGCGAGCAGTACTTC. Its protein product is CASSQGTSGRASLGEQYF.